This entry is about one TCR beta chain. Its antigen is as yet unknown. Germline V gene lookup returns CDR1 LGHNA and CDR2 YNFKEQ. CDR3 length: 13 amino acids. V was pared by 1 base and J by 3 bases, with 7 bases between. Amplification used 60 Vbeta primers and 13 Jbeta primers. Method: immunoSEQ multiplex PCR; TCRdb's copy keeps in-frame clones and lacks some. The sample lists 170,000 or so clones; around 82% were seen once. The sample belongs to a study of cytomegalovirus exposure and HLA in healthy donors. General study results and limits: HLA alleles showed associations with 16,951 TCR beta sequences in a later analysis, at a 0.05 false discovery rate. Later on, a genetic analysis was performed. It linked a missense variant in DCLRE1C with V- and J-gene trimming of TCR beta.

The rearrangement joins TRBV4-2 to TRBJ2-7; D is ambiguous. This clonotype was obtained from a boy between 2 and 10 years old in good health and CMV-seronegative. The material sequenced was PBMCs. The CDR3 is CASSQANRYEQYF. CDR3 bases: TGTGCCAGCAGCCAAGCTAACCGCTACGAGCAGTACTTC.